The 24 T cell receptor beta chains presented below share a single source sample, sequenced in a study of shared clonotypes between healthy human individuals. Assay used: immunoSEQ multiplex PCR; TCRdb lists only in-frame clones, some missing. The sample shows millions of clones, approximately 95% of them seen only once. As defined, naive CD8 cells were CD45RO-negative and positively selected for CCR7, with terminally differentiated effector memory CD45RA+ cells excluded. Sequencing input: naive CD8+ T cells sorted from blood. The source is a young man in good health.

V is TRBV6-1 and J is TRBJ1-5; unclear D gene. CDR3 size: 13 residues. CDR1 and CDR2 (germline): MNHNS, SASEGT. The V end lost 6 bases, the J end lost 9 bases, and 15 bases lay between the germline ends. The CDR3 reads CASRRTDLSPQHF. CDR3 DNA sequence: TGTGCCAGCAGGCGGACCGACCTATCGCCCCAGCATTTT.

The gene calls are TRBV7-9 and TRBJ2-7; tentative D call: TRBD1 (6 bases). This CDR3 has 15 amino acids. Between the trimmed V and J ends, which lost 2 bases and 2 bases, there was a span of 13 bases. The germline V gene has CDR1 SEHNR and CDR2 FQNEAQ (reference sequence). This chain's CDR3 is CASSLPPGVPYEQYF. The CDR3 DNA reads as TGTGCCAGCAGCTTACCCCCAGGGGTTCCCTACGAGCAGTACTTC.

The chain is built from TRBV29-1 and TRBJ2-7; no clear D. CDR3 length: 10 amino acids. Trimming pared 5 bases from V and 7 bases from J, leaving 9 bases between. Germline CDR1 and CDR2: SQVTM and ANQGSEA. CDR3 sequence (DNA): TGCAGCGTTAGGGATAGGGAGCAGTACTTC. Protein: CSVRDREQYF.

The chain couples TRBV27 to TRBJ2-5, with D perhaps given as TRBD1 or TRBD2 (5 bases each). The V end was cut by 0 bases, the J end by 5 bases, with 10 bases between. The germline V gene encodes CDR1 MNHEY and CDR2 SMNVEV (reference sequence). CDR3 length: 14 amino acids. CDR3 residues: CASSLSEGTETQYF. CDR3 DNA: TGTGCCAGCAGTTTATCAGAGGGGACCGAGACCCAGTACTTC.

The chain couples TRBV6-5 to TRBJ1-4; D is ambiguous. CDR3 length: 14 amino acids. With 5 bases removed from V and 8 bases from J, the gap between germline ends came to 15 bases. The germline V gene encodes CDR1 MNHEY and CDR2 SVGAGI. CDR3 in amino acids: CASSPWAEEEKLFF. CDR3 nucleotides: TGTGCCAGCAGTCCCTGGGCAGAGGAGGAAAAACTGTTTTTT.

The chain employs TRBV4-1 and TRBJ1-2, with 9 bases lining up with TRBD1. The V segment lost 0 bases and the J segment 5 bases; nucleotides outside the gene matches: 10. Per germline, CDR1 MGHRA and CDR2 YSYEKL. The CDR3 spans 17 residues. CDR3 in DNA: TGCGCCAGCAGCCAAGAGTATGTGACAGGGGGGCGGTATGGCTACACCTTC. Translated, it gives CASSQEYVTGGRYGYTF.

Concerning this clone: This could be a read error, since a much larger clone is one nucleotide away. Other DNA sequences of this sample code for an identical CDR3. V and J are TRBV7-9 and TRBJ2-5; D is unclear. CDR3 length: 11 residues. V was shortened by 4 bases and J by 4 bases, with 4 bases between the two germline ends. The germline gives CDR1 SEHNR, CDR2 FQNEAQ (reference sequence). In nucleotides, the CDR3 is TGTGCCAGCAGCTCAGGAGAGACCCAGTACTTC. It codes for CASSSGETQYF. The variable domain in full, completed from reference TRBV7-9 and TRBJ2-5, reads DTGVSQNPRHKITKRGQNVTFRCDPISEHNRLYWYRQTLGQGPEFLTYFQNEAQLEKSRLLSDRFSAERPKGSFSTLEIQRTEQGDSAMYLCASSSGETQYFGPGTRLLVL.

The rearrangement joins TRBV27 to TRBJ1-6; D is unclear. The germline CDR1 and CDR2 sequences are MNHEY and SMNVEV (reference sequence). V was cut by 5 bases and J by 0 bases, with 2 bases left in between. The CDR3 is made up of 13 amino acids. CDR3 coding DNA: TGTGCCAGCAGTGGCTCCTATAATTCACCCCTCCACTTT. Its protein product is CASSGSYNSPLHF.

This clone was observed once. The same CDR3 can be traced to other DNA sequences in this sample. The J gene is TRBJ2-1, the V gene TRBV9; D may be TRBD1 (6 bases). Germline CDR1 SGDLS, CDR2 YYNGEE. The CDR3 runs 17 residues. With 0 bases removed from V and 0 bases from J, the gap between germline ends came to 13 bases. CDR3 nucleotides: TGTGCCAGCAGCGTAGTTGGGGGCCCGAGCTCCTACAATGAGCAGTTCTTC. Residues: CASSVVGGPSSYNEQFF.

The J gene is TRBJ2-3, the V gene TRBV7-3; D is unclear. The CDR3 is made up of 15 amino acids. Trimming took off 2 bases at V and 4 bases at J, with 13 bases between the two ends. CDR1 and CDR2 from the germline V gene are SGHTA and FQGTGA. The DNA of the CDR3 is TGTGCCAGCAGCTTATGGACCGCTCCGGCAGATACGCAGTATTTT. Residues: CASSLWTAPADTQYF. The complete variable domain, with remaining parts taken from reference TRBV7-3 and TRBJ2-3, reads GAGVSQTPSNKVTEKGKYVELRCDPISGHTALYWYRQSLGQGPEFLIYFQGTGAADDSGLPNDRFFAVRPEGSVSTLKIQRTERGDSAVYLCASSLWTAPADTQYFGPGTRLTVL.

J is TRBJ2-7 and V is TRBV2; 10 bases line up with TRBD2. Germline V gene data show CDR1 as SNHLY and CDR2 as FYNNEI. The V segment lost 2 bases and the J segment 2 bases; nucleotides outside the gene matches: 0. The CDR3 totals 14 residues. The CDR3 reads CASSESGRAYEQYF. As DNA, the CDR3 is TGTGCCAGCAGTGAAAGCGGGAGGGCCTACGAGCAGTACTTC. The full variable domain, its missing parts supplied by reference TRBV2 and TRBJ2-7, is EPEVTQTPSHQVTQMGQEVILRCVPISNHLYFYWYRQILGQKVEFLVSFYNNEISEKSEIFDDQFSVERPDGSNFTLKIRSTKLEDSAMYFCASSESGRAYEQYFGPGTRLTVT.

The chain combines TRBV27 with TRBJ2-1; 9 positions match TRBD2. This CDR3 has 14 residues. J gave up 10 bases and V 6 bases, and 10 bases lay outside the gene matches. CDR1 and CDR2 (germline): MNHEY, SMNVEV (reference sequence). CDR3 loop: CASRPGTSFMEQFF. The CDR3 DNA reads as TGTGCCAGCAGACCCGGGACTAGCTTTATGGAGCAGTTCTTC.

The rearrangement uses TRBV30 and TRBJ2-3; D might be TRBD2 (6 bases). Trimming shortened V by 5 bases and J by 6 bases, and 15 bases separated the two germline ends. CDR1 is GTSNPN, CDR2 SVGIG, per germline (reference sequence). The CDR3 covers 13 residues. CDR3 region: CAWAGGARDTQYF. As DNA, the CDR3 is TGTGCCTGGGCCGGGGGTGCCCGGGATACGCAGTATTTT.

The CDR3 region is CASSLSGGRGNEQYF. In DNA, the CDR3 is TGTGCCAGCAGCCTTAGCGGGGGCCGGGGGAACGAGCAGTACTTC. The chain couples TRBV7-8 to TRBJ2-7, with TRBD2 matching 9 bases. The ends lost 5 bases at V and 5 bases at J; junction bases unmatched: 10. The CDR3 runs to 15 residues. Per germline, CDR1 SGHVS and CDR2 FQNEAQ.

The rearrangement uses TRBV21-1 and TRBJ2-3. TRBV21-1 is designated a pseudogene. This CDR3 is 17 amino acids long. The CDR3 reads CASSKGTRHGHGLAQYF. The CDR3 DNA follows: TGTGCCAGCAGCAAAGGGACACGGCACGGCCACGGACTGGCGCAGTATTTT.

The rearrangement links TRBV4-1 to TRBJ2-7, with 10 positions matching TRBD2. The CDR3 loop spans 18 amino acids. Germline CDR1 reads MGHRA; CDR2 reads YSYEKL. The trim removed 1 base at V and 0 bases at J, leaving 9 bases unmatched. CDR3: CASSQAFGSGRFSYEQYF. CDR3 DNA sequence: TGCGCCAGCAGCCAAGCGTTTGGTAGCGGGAGGTTCTCCTACGAGCAGTACTTC.

The chain uses TRBV5-4 and TRBJ2-3; 10 bases fit TRBD2. The CDR3 has 16 residues. V shed 4 bases, J shed 1 base, and the junction held 6 bases outside the gene matches. Germline V gene sequence: CDR1 SGHNT, CDR2 YYREEE (reference sequence). The CDR3, as DNA: TGTGCCAGCAGCCCTCTAGCGGGGGTAGGCACAGATACGCAGTATTTT. Translating gives CASSPLAGVGTDTQYF.

The chain joins TRBV4-3 to TRBJ2-3; unclear D gene. This CDR3 region has 16 residues. Trimming left V 0 bases short and J 0 bases short, with 10 bases between. Germline loops: CDR1 LGHNA, CDR2 YSLEER. CDR3 sequence reads: CASSQDRYSSTDTQYF. The CDR3 DNA is TGCGCCAGCAGCCAAGACAGATACTCTAGCACAGATACGCAGTATTTT.

The J gene is TRBJ2-2, the V gene TRBV6-5; 7 bases match TRBD2. The CDR3 has 16 residues. The V gene end was trimmed by 0 bases and the J gene end by 4 bases; junction bases not matched to a gene: 5. Germline V gene data show CDR1 as MNHEY and CDR2 as SVGAGI. The CDR3 DNA reads as TGTGCCAGCAGTTACTCGAAGGCGGGAGTCACCGGGGAGCTGTTTTTT. The encoded protein is CASSYSKAGVTGELFF.

V is TRBV27 and J is TRBJ2-7; either TRBD1 or TRBD2 may supply D (5 bases each). V lost 5 bases and J lost 5, with 16 bases in between. CDR3 length: 14 residues. Germline V gene lookup returns CDR1 MNHEY and CDR2 SMNVEV (reference sequence). The CDR3 DNA sequence: TGTGCCAGCAGTCCTGGGGGTAAATTCAACGAGCAGTACTTC. Translating gives CASSPGGKFNEQYF.

This chain joins TRBV5-1 and TRBJ1-2; tentatively, D is TRBD1 (5 bases). The length of the CDR3 is 13 residues. From germline, CDR1 is SGHRS and CDR2 YFSETQ. With 4 bases removed from V and 1 base from J, the gap between germline ends came to 8 bases. CDR3 loop: CASSPRGNYGYTF. As DNA, the CDR3 is TGCGCCAGCAGCCCAAGGGGTAACTATGGCTACACCTTC.

About this clone itself: At the DNA level, this CDR3 is encoded by other sequences in the same sample as well. The chain employs TRBV4-1 and TRBJ2-5; the D is unclear. The CDR3 length is 13 residues. Between the trimmed V and J ends, which lost 0 bases and 3 bases, there was a span of 5 bases. In germline, CDR1 is MGHRA, CDR2 YSYEKL. This CDR3 reads CASSQDSEETQYF. CDR3 bases: TGCGCCAGCAGCCAAGATTCCGAAGAGACCCAGTACTTC.

This sequence joins TRBV10-1 and TRBJ2-7; maybe TRBD1 (5 bases). There are 13 residues in the CDR3. The germline gives CDR1 WNHNN, CDR2 SYGVQD (reference sequence). Trimming removed 2 bases at V and 6 bases at J, with 11 bases between. The DNA of the CDR3 is TGCGCCAGCAGTGAGAGTCTGCAGGGCGAGCAGTACTTC. Protein product: CASSESLQGEQYF.

V and J are TRBV13 and TRBJ2-7; D gene uncertain. Germline V lookup: CDR1 PRHDT, CDR2 FYEKMQ (reference sequence). The CDR3 sequence is 13 residues long. The V end lost 5 bases, the J end lost 2 bases, and 10 bases lay between the germline ends. This chain's CDR3 is CASSQQLTYEQYF. The DNA for the CDR3 is TGTGCCAGCAGCCAACAACTGACCTACGAGCAGTACTTC.